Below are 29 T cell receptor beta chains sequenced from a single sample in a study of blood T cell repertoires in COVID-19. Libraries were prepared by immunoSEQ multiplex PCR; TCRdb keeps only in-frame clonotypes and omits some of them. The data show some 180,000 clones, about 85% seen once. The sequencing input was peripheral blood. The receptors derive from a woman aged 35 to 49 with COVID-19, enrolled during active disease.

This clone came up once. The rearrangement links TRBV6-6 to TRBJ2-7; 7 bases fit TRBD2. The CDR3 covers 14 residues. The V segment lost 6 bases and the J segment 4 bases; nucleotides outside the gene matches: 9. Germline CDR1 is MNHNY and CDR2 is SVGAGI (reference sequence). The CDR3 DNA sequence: TGTGCCAGCAGCCAGGGCACTAGCGTATACGAGCAGTACTTC. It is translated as CASSQGTSVYEQYF.

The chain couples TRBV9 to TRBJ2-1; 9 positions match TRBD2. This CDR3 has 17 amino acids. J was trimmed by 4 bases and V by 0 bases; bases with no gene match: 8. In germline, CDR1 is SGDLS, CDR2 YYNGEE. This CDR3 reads CASSVGVAGAPYNEQFF. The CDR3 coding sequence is TGTGCCAGCAGCGTAGGGGTAGCGGGGGCCCCATACAATGAGCAGTTCTTC.

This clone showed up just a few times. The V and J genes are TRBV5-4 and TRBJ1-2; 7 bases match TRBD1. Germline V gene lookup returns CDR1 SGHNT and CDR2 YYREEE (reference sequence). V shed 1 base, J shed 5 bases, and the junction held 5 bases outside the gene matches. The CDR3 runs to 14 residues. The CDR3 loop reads CASSLRSGGYGYTF. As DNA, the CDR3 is TGTGCCAGCAGCTTGCGTTCAGGGGGTTATGGCTACACCTTC.

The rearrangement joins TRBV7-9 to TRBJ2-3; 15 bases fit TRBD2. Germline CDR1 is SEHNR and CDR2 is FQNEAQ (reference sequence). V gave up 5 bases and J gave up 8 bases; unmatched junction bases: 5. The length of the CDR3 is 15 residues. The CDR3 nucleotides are TGTGCCAGCAGCGCGAAGGGACTAGCGGGGGGTACGCAGTATTTT. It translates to CASSAKGLAGGTQYF.

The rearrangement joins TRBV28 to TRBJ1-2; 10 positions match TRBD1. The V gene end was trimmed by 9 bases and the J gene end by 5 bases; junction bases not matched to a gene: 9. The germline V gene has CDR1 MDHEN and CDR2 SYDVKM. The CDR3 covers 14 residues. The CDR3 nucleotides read TGTGCCAGTCGGCACGGGACAGGGGTTTATGGCTACACCTTC. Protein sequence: CASRHGTGVYGYTF.

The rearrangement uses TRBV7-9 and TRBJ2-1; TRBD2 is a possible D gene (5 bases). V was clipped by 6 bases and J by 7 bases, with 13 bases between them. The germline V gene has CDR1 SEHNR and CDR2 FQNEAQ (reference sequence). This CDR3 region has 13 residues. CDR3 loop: CASSSMGRNEQFF. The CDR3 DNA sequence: TGTGCCAGCAGTTCAATGGGGAGAAATGAGCAGTTCTTC.

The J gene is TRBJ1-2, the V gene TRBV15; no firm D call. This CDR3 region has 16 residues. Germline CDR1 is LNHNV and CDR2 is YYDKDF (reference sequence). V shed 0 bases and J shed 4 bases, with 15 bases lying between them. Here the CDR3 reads CATSRDRGSWGYGYTF. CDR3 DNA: TGTGCCACCAGCAGAGATCGGGGAAGTTGGGGCTATGGCTACACCTTC.

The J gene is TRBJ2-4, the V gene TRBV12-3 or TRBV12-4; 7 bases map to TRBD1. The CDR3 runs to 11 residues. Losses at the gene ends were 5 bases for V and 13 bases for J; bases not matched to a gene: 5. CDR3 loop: CASSNRQGQYF. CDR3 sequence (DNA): TGTGCCAGCAGTAACCGACAGGGACAGTACTTC.

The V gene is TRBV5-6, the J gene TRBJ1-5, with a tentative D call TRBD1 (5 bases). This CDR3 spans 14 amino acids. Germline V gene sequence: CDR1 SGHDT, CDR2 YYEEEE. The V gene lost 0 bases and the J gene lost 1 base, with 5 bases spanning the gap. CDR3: CASSLGQSNQPQHF. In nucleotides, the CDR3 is TGTGCCAGCAGCTTGGGACAGAGCAATCAGCCCCAGCATTTT.

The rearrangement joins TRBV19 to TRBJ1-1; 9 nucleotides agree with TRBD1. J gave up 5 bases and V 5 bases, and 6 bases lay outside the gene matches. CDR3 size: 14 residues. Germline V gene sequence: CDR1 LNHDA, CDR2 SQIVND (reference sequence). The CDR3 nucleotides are TGTGCCAGTAGTGGGACAGGGTCTCTTACTGAAGCTTTCTTT. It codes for CASSGTGSLTEAFF.

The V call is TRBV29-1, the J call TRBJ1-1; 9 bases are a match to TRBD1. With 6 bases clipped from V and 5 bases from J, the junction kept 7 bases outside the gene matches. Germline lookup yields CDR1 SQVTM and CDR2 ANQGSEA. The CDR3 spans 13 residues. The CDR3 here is CSVEGQGNTEAFF. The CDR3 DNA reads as TGCAGCGTGGAGGGACAGGGAAATACTGAAGCTTTCTTT. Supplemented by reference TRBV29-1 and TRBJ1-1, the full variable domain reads SAVISQKPSRDICQRGTSLTIQCQVDSQVTMMFWYRQQPGQSLTLIATANQGSEATYESGFVIDKFPISRPNLTFSTLTVSNMSPEDSSIYLCSVEGQGNTEAFFGQGTRLTVV.

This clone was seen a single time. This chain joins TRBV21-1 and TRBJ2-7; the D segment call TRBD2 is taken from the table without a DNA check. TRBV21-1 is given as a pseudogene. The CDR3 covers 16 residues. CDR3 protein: CASSAKMWSQSYEQYF. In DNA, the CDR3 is TGTGCCAGCAGCGCTAAGATGTGGAGTCAGTCCTACGAGCAGTACTTC.

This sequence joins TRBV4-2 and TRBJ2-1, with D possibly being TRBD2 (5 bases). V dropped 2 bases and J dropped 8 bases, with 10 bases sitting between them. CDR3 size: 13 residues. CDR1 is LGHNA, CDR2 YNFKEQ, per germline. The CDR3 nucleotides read TGTGCCAGCAGCCAACGAGGGAACCATGAGCAGTTCTTC. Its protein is CASSQRGNHEQFF.

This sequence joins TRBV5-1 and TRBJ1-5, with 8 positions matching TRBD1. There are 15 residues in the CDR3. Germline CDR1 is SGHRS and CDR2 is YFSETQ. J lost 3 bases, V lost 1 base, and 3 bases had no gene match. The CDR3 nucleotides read TGCGCCAGCAGCTTGCAGGGGGCGCCCAATCAGCCCCAGCATTTT. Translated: CASSLQGAPNQPQHF.

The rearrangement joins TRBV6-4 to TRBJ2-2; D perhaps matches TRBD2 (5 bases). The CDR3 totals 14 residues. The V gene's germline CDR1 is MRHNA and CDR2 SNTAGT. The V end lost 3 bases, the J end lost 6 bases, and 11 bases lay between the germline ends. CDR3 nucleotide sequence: TGTGCCAGCAGTGAACGAGAGGGAGCCGGGGAGCTGTTTTTT. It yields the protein CASSEREGAGELFF.

CDR3 sequence: CASSLDSASGATDTQYF. CDR3 coding DNA: TGCGCCAGCAGCTTGGATTCGGCTAGCGGGGCCACAGATACGCAGTATTTT. The J gene is TRBJ2-3, the V gene TRBV5-1; the match to TRBD2 covers 9 bases. Germline values: CDR1 SGHRS, CDR2 YFSETQ. This CDR3 contains 17 residues. V lost 0 bases and J lost 2; bases outside the gene matches: 7.

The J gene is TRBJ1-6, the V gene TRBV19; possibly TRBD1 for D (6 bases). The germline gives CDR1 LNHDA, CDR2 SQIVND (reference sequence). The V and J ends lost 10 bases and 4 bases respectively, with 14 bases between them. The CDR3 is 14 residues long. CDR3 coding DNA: TGTGCCACTAAAGAAGGACAGTATAATTCACCCCTCCACTTT. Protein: CATKEGQYNSPLHF.

Here the CDR3 reads CASSQERFYEQYF. The CDR3 nucleotides are TGTGCCAGTAGTCAGGAGCGGTTCTACGAGCAGTACTTC. V is TRBV19 and J is TRBJ2-7; weak D call: TRBD2 (5 bases). Trimming cost V 5 bases and J 3 bases, with 11 bases left between them. Looked up from germline, CDR1 is LNHDA and CDR2 is SQIVND (reference sequence). The CDR3 covers 13 residues.

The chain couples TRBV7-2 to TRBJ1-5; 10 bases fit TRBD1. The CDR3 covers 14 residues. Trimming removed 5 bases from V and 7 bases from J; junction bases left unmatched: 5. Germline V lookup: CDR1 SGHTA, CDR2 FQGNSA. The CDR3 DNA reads TGTGCCAGCAGCCAGACAGGGGGCGGGCAGCCCCAGCATTTT. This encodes CASSQTGGGQPQHF.

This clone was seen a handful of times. The CDR3 nucleotides are TGTGCCAGTAGTCTCGCAGGGGCGAGCGAGCAGTACTTC. Protein: CASSLAGASEQYF. The chain recombines TRBV19 with TRBJ2-7; tentative D call: TRBD1 (6 bases). The CDR3 length is 13 residues. V lost 5 bases and J 6 bases, leaving 14 bases between the germline ends. Per germline, CDR1 LNHDA and CDR2 SQIVND (reference sequence). Drawing the rest from reference TRBV19 and TRBJ2-7, the complete variable domain is DGGITQSPKYLFRKEGQNVTLSCEQNLNHDAMYWYRQDPGQGLRLIYYSQIVNDFQKGDIAEGYSVSREKKESFPLTVTSAQKNPTAFYLCASSLAGASEQYFGPGTRLTVT.

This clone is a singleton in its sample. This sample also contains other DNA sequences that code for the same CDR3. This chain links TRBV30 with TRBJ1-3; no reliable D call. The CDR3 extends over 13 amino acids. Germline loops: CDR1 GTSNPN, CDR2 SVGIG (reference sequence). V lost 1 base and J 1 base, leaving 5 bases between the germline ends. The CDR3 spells CAWSAGSGNTIYF. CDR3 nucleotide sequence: TGTGCCTGGAGTGCCGGGTCTGGAAACACCATATATTTT.

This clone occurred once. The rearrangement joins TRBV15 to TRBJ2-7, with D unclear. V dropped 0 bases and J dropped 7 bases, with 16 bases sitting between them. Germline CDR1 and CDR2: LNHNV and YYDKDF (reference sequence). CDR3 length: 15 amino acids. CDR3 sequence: CATSRDPRTKEEQYF. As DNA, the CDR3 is TGTGCCACCAGCAGAGATCCGCGTACGAAAGAGGAGCAGTACTTC.

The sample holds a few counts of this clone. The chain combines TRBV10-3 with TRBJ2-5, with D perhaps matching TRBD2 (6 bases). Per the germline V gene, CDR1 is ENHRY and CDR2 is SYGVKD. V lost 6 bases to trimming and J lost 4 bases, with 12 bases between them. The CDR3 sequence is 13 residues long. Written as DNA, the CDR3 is TGTGCCATCAGGGACTATCCAGGAGAGACCCAGTACTTC. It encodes CAIRDYPGETQYF.

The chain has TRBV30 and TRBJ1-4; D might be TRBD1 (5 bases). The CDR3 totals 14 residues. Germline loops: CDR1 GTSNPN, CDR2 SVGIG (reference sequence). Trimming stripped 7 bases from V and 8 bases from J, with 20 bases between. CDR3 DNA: TGTGCCTTCGGCCCGGGCAGGGTGGGCGAAAAACTGTTTTTT. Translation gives CAFGPGRVGEKLFF.

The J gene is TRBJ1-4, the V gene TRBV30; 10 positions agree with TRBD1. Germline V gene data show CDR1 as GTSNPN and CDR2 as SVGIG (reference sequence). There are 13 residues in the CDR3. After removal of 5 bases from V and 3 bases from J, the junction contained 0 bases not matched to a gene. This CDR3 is CAWGTGANEKLFF. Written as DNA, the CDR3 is TGTGCCTGGGGGACAGGGGCTAATGAAAAACTGTTTTTT.

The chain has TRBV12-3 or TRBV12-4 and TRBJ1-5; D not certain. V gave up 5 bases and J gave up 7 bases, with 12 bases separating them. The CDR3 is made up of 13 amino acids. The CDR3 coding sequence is TGTGCCAGCAGTGCCTCTCACGGGCAGCCCCAGCATTTT. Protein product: CASSASHGQPQHF.

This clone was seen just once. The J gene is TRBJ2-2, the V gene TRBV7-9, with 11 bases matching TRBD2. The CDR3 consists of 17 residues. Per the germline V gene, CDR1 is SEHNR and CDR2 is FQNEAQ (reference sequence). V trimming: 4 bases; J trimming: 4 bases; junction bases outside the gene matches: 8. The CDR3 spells CASSSPTGTSGTGELFF. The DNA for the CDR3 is TGTGCCAGCAGCTCCCCGACCGGGACTAGCGGCACCGGGGAGCTGTTTTTT.

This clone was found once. CDR3 loop: CASSQTGGKGYTF. The CDR3 DNA follows: TGTGCCAGCAGCCAGACAGGGGGCAAGGGCTACACCTTC. The rearrangement joins TRBV6-4 to TRBJ1-2, with 10 bases matching TRBD1. The CDR3 is 13 amino acids. Germline V gives CDR1 MRHNA, CDR2 SNTAGT. The V segment lost 6 bases and the J segment 8 bases; nucleotides outside the gene matches: 6.

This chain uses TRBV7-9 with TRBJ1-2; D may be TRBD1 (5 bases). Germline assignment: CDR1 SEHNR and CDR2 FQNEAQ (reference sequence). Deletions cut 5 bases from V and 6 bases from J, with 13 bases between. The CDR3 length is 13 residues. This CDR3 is CASSQGALHGYTF. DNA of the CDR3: TGTGCCAGCAGCCAAGGGGCTCTCCATGGCTACACCTTC.